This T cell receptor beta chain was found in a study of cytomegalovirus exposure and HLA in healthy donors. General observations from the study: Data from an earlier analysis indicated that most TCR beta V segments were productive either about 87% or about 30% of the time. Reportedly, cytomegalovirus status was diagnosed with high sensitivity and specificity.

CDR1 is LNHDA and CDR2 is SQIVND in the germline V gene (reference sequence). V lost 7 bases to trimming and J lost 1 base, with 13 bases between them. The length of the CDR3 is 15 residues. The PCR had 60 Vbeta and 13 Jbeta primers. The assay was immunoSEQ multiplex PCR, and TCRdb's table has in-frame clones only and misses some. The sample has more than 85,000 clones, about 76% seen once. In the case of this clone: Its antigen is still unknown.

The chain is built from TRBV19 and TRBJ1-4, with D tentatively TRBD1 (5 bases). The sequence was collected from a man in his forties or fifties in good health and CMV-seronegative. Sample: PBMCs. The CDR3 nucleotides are TGTGCCAGTACCGAGTCGGGGGTAACTAATGAAAAACTGTTTTTT. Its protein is CASTESGVTNEKLFF.